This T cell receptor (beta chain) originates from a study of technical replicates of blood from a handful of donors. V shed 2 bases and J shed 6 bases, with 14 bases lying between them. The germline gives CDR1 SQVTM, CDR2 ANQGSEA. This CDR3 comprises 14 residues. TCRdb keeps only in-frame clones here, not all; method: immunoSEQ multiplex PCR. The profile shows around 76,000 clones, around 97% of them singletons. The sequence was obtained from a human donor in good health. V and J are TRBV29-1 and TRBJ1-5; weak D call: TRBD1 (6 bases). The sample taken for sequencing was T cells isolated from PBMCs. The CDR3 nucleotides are TGCAGCGTTGAATGGGGGGGCCCAGGTCAGCCCCAGCATTTT. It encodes CSVEWGGPGQPQHF. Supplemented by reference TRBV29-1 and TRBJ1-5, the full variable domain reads SAVISQKPSRDICQRGTSLTIQCQVDSQVTMMFWYRQQPGQSLTLIATANQGSEATYESGFVIDKFPISRPNLTFSTLTVSNMSPEDSSIYLCSVEWGGPGQPQHFGDGTRLSIL.